This record covers a single TCR beta chain. Profiling relied on immunoSEQ multiplex PCR, and the TCRdb table lists in-frame clones only, not all of them. The data contain about 130,000 clones, 80% to 90% of them singletons. Per the germline V gene, CDR1 is WNHNN and CDR2 is SYGVQD (reference sequence). The V segment lost 0 bases and the J segment 9 bases; nucleotides outside the gene matches: 6. CDR3 length: 17 residues. The data derive from a study of blood T cell repertoires in COVID-19. Sequencing input: PBMCs or T cells enriched from blood (not recorded which). The TCR comes from a woman aged 50 to 60 who had recovered from COVID-19. The chain links TRBV10-1 to TRBJ2-1, with 15 bases that match TRBD2. CDR3: CASSESWTSGGAIEQFF. DNA of the CDR3: TGCGCCAGCAGTGAGTCGTGGACTAGCGGGGGGGCCATTGAGCAGTTCTTC.